This T cell receptor (beta chain) originates from a study of cytomegalovirus exposure and HLA in healthy donors (dated by TCRdb to about 2017). Broadly, across the study: In an earlier analysis of 450 to 750 of the donors, about 260 Gb of sequence data and 90 million to 120 million unique TCR beta sequences from 150 million to 200 million T cells were reported. An early release that covered roughly 600 HLA-typed donors contained approximately 300 gigabases of sequencing data and around 85 million unique TCR sequences. Of the 300 to 450 genotyped donors, 65% to 90% fell in the genetic ancestry cluster associated with self-reported Caucasian donors. The study was designed to test whether signatures of past pathogen exposure could be identified by cataloging public T cell receptors. Using immunosequencing, the study profiled T cell repertoires from around 670 subjects and related those repertoires to cytomegalovirus serostatus. Along with the 666-subject first cohort, a separate validation cohort of over 90 different subjects was used. The study combined high-throughput TCR immunosequencing, statistical association of individual TCRs with disease status, and machine learning to predict cytomegalovirus infection status. A later analysis re-analyzed previously published TCR beta repertoires from roughly 630 donors and added high-resolution HLA genotyping to study TCR occurrence patterns. Rather than using new phenotypic data, the later analysis identified candidate immune exposures from TCR beta sequences and from how often those sequences occurred across donors. To decide whether each TCR beta V gene segment behaved as functional or pseudogenic, an earlier analysis of fewer than 750 of the donors relied on high-throughput TCR beta sequencing. Donor age, sex, ethnicity and CMV serostatus were compiled together with the repertoire data. A later genetic analysis took genome-wide SNP genotypes for 398 of the 666 donors and used that subset as a discovery cohort. Every repertoire in the discovery cohort had been generated on one and the same sequencing platform. Class I and class II HLA loci were covered by the typing at four-digit resolution. The number of donors typed differed by locus, with 629-630 for A, B, C, DRB1 and DQB1, around 520 for DQA1, 606 for DPA1, and under 490 for DPB1. Because of strong linkage in the cohort, roughly 5 DR-DQ haplotypes were treated as single units for association and clustering. Among almost 400 genotyped donors of the cohort, an average of around 240,000 unique TCR beta nucleotide sequences were sequenced per donor, 15% to 20% of them non-productive.

Regarding this clone: Its antigen is currently not known. Base qualities are missing; no much larger clone stands one base away.

Trimming removed 6 bases from V and 4 bases from J; the gene matches leave 8 bases unexplained. The CDR3 starts with the cysteine, ends with the phenylalanine, and has 14 residues. Kept here is only the CDR3 DNA, which spans 42 bases and is read in frame from base 1. CDR1 and CDR2, per the germline V gene, are MDHEN and SYDVKM. Paper-wide results and their limitations: The only immune exposure information available for the cohort was CMV serostatus. A group of highly shared sequence variants was considered likely to be a technical artifact of the sequencing pipeline. Some IMGT-functional V segments, including TRBV6-2 and TRBV6-3, could not be told apart with the 87-base-pair reads, so those segments were excluded. A later analysis found that most CMV-associated TCR beta chains appeared HLA-restricted, with HLA associations seemingly driven largely by CMV exposure. In a later analysis, HLA-associated TCR beta chains showed more clonal expansion and lower generation probabilities than non-associated chains that were equally common. In a later analysis, the rate of TCR association differed among HLA loci, with DRB1 alleles having the most associated TCRs and HLA-C alleles having the fewest. A further reported finding was that TCR beta sequences accurately predicted the HLA-A and HLA-B alleles for most subjects in the first cohort. Specific HLA alleles were associated with over 15,000 TCR beta sequences at a false discovery rate of 0.05 in a later analysis. In a later genetic analysis, fewer N-insertions in productive TCRs were reported among donors in an Asian-associated ancestry cluster than the approximately 670-donor mean. This cohort had only TCR beta chains sequenced, and the lack of alpha or paired-chain data limited which features could be detected. Because counts were too low, some 17 rarely observed V segments, including chromosome 9 orphons, were excluded from the earlier analysis of under 650 of the donors. The study gave a list of 150 to 200 TCR beta chains associated with cytomegalovirus. The classifier was reported to diagnose cytomegalovirus status with high specificity and sensitivity in both the original and validation cohorts. A later analysis reported that several top co-occurrence clusters appeared linked to parvovirus B19, influenza, CMV and Epstein-Barr virus. Assigning TCR associations to individual alleles was difficult when HLA alleles, especially DR and DQ, strongly co-occurred. Broadly in line with IMGT annotations, most TCR beta V segments showed up in productive rearrangements about 90% or about 30% of the time in an earlier analysis of 587 of the donors. Sequencing depth was assumed to be roughly uniform across donors in the presence/absence analyses, though that assumption may not hold. Correlated functional status among segregating V segments might reflect linkage disequilibrium, but an unknown experimental factor could not be ruled out. According to the authors, the approach could potentially be generalized to other disease states and immunological phenotypes. A later genetic analysis associated a missense DCLRE1C variant with V-gene and J-gene trimming of TCR beta chains, and an independent cohort replicated the association. Because some donors lacked HLA typing at each locus, the association tests relied only on the typed subset. A few of the identified cytomegalovirus-associated TCR beta chains were confirmed in vitro to be specific for cytomegalovirus antigens. Across donors, most TCR sequences were observed very rarely, whereas some public TCRs were present in many individuals.

Receptor libraries were prepared by the immunoSEQ multiplex PCR assay. A mixture of 60 forward primers for TCR Vbeta segments and 13 reverse primers for TCR Jbeta segments was used in the multiplex PCR. The CDR3 region of rearranged TCR beta genes was amplified from genomic DNA with a multiplex PCR assay. The amplified TCR beta libraries were sequenced on the Illumina HiSeq System as 87-base-pair reads. Per the source publication's procedure: Across the 600 to 700 repertoires, a later analysis counted 80 million or so unique TCR beta chains, approximately 12 million of which were shared by at least two donors. To remove PCR and sequencing errors, raw reads were error-corrected and collapsed into unique sequences using a nearest-neighbor algorithm that merged closely related sequences. To assign V, D and J gene segments, CDR3 sequences were aligned to IMGT reference sequences. Each retained sequence needed at least a six-nucleotide match to both a V gene segment and a J gene segment. A rearrangement was called productive if the CDR3 had no stop codons and remained in frame with V and J, and every other rearrangement was called non-productive. Following IMGT convention, CDR3 was defined as the stretch from the second conserved V-encoded cysteine up to the conserved J-encoded phenylalanine. The earlier analysis of more than 450 of the donors excluded sequences that lacked an unambiguous match to a single V gene segment. An earlier analysis of a few hundred of the donors classified V segments as functional when productive rearrangements were above 56.7% and as segregating when the standard deviation between donors was above 5%. A statistical classification framework was built to diagnose cytomegalovirus status from the catalog of TCR beta chain sequences. In a later analysis, TCR nucleotide sequences were compared against IMGT/GENE-DB human TR gene sequences so that V and J genes could be assigned. In a later analysis, CDR3 sequences and most-parsimonious VDJ recombination scenarios were assigned using the TCRdist pipeline. In a later analysis, each TCR beta chain was defined by its CDR3 amino acid sequence together with its V-gene family, and reads lacking a unique V-gene family were excluded. A later analysis removed 550 to 650 highly shared, low-generation-probability nucleotide sequences to deal with suspected cross-contamination and a sequencing artifact. In a later analysis, a clonal expansion index was calculated for each public chain from normalized within-repertoire ranks of inferred template counts. A later analysis computed generation probabilities with a VDJ recombination model fitted to out-of-frame rearrangements, and checked the results against IGoR. A later analysis scored TCR-TCR, TCR-HLA and TCR-CMV co-occurrence with hypergeometric tests, applying a repertoire-size bias correction to TCR pairs. A later analysis estimated false discovery rates by permuting HLA or CMV assignments 20 times. In a later analysis, co-occurring TCRs were grouped with DBSCAN, and TCRdist sequence similarity was added when clustering was performed within HLA-allele-positive subsets. Repertoires with fewer than 30,000 or more than 120,000 public chains, plus five repertoires with anomalous nucleotide sharing, were excluded from co-occurrence clustering. Here the immuneACCESS table is served through TCRdb, limited to in-frame sequences with V and J called. Missing clones are a known gap in these copies; in checked studies unresolved V genes cover under half, and the rest lacks a known reason. V, J and clone size are taken as reported in that table, and D and trimming were inferred from the DNA itself. This sample is represented by roughly 86,000 clones; just over 70% of them were singletons. The ten largest make up 8.2% of the sample.

The cohort consisted of 650 to 700 healthy bone marrow donors. Cohort members were all nominally healthy when sampled, although unrecorded immune exposures were likely present. The donor was CMV seronegative and was included in the group of about 400 seronegative cohort members. A peripheral blood sample was provided by each donor, and peripheral blood mononuclear cells were used for TCR beta sequencing. The Qiagen DNeasy Blood Extraction Kit was used to extract genomic DNA from the blood cell samples. The TCR comes from a man between 60 and 75 years old in good health and CMV-seronegative. Sequenced input: PBMCs. The chain is assembled from TRBV28 and TRBJ1-2; 7 bases in between match TRBD1. Read as DNA, the sequence is TGTGCCAGCAGGAGGGACAGTAACCCCTATGGCTACACCTTC. This sequence encodes CASRRDSNPYGYTF.